The clone carrying this T cell receptor beta chain was counted between two and nine times. Its antigen is not identified. This sample is part of a study of identical twins' blood T cells. Findings and caveats of the study: Twins shared about as many clonotypes as their cloneset sizes predicted.

One entry per CDR3 protein, called by TCRdb with MiXCR from the 5' RACE reads. The data show roughly 340,000 distinct CDR3 sequences, with roughly 31% seen just once and around 5.6% held by the top ten. The V gene lost 7 bases and the J gene lost 5 bases, with 14 bases spanning the gap. CDR1 and CDR2 from the germline V gene are SQVTM and ANQGSEA. CDR3 size: 12 residues. The sequencing input was PBMCs. The chain couples TRBV29-1 to TRBJ1-1, with D possibly TRBD1 on 5 matching bases. The origin of this receptor is a woman aged 18-49 years in good health. The CDR3 loop is CSARGLGTEAFF. In DNA, the CDR3 is TGCAGCGCTCGGGGCCTAGGGACTGAAGCTTTCTTT.